The table lists the clone carrying this TCR beta chain with a few counts. What it binds is not known. V was shortened by 6 bases and J by 4 bases, with 18 bases between the two germline ends. CDR3 length: 15 amino acids. This specimen belongs to a study of T-cell memory formation after mild COVID-19. Study-level findings and limits: Researchers report contracting CD4+ clones mostly in CM and EM, with CD8+ clones in EMRA.

Employing constant-segment primers, 5'RACE generated TCR alpha and TCR beta cDNA libraries bearing sample barcodes and UMIs. MiXCR was run by TCRdb on the 5' RACE reads, yielding one entry per CDR3 protein. The sample lists fewer than 450,000 distinct CDR3 sequences, 24% occurring once. The source of this sequence is an adult woman who had mild COVID-19 (a few samples of this study predate the infection). Cell type and time point are not known. The material sequenced was PBMCs or a T cell subset sorted from them (not recorded which). The V call is TRBV12-3 or TRBV12-4, the J call TRBJ1-1, with D unresolved. DNA of the CDR3: TGTGCCAGCAGCCTACCCCCGCCGCACCCCACTGAAGCTTTCTTT. Its translation is CASSLPPPHPTEAFF.